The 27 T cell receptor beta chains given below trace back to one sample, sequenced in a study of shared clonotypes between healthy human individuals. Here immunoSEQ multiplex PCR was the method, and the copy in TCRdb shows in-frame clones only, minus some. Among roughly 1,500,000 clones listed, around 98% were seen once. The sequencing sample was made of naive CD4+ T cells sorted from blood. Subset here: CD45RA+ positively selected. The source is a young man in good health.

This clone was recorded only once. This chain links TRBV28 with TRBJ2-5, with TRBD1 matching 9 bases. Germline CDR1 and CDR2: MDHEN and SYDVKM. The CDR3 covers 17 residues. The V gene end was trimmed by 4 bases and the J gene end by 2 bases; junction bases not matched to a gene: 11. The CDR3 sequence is CASSSGTGTYLQETQYF. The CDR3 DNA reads TGTGCCAGCAGTTCCGGGACAGGGACTTACCTACAAGAGACCCAGTACTTC.

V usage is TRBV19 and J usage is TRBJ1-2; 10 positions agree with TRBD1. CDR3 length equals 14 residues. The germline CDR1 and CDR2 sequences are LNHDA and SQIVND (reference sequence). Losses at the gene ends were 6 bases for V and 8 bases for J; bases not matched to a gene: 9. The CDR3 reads CASRDQTGGAGYTF. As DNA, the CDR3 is TGTGCCAGTAGAGACCAGACAGGGGGCGCGGGCTACACCTTC.

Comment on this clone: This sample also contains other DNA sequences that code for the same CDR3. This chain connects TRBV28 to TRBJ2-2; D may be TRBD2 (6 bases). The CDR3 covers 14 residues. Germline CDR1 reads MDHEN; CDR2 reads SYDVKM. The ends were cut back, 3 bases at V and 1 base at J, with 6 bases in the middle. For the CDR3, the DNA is TGTGCCAGCAGTTTGGGAGGGAACACCGGGGAGCTGTTTTTT. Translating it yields CASSLGGNTGELFF.

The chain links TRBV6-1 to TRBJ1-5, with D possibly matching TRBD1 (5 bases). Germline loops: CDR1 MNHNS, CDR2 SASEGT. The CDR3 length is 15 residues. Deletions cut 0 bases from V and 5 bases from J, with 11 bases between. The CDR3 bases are TGTGCCAGCAGTGAAGCTGGGGGGAGGGATCAGCCCCAGCATTTT. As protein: CASSEAGGRDQPQHF.

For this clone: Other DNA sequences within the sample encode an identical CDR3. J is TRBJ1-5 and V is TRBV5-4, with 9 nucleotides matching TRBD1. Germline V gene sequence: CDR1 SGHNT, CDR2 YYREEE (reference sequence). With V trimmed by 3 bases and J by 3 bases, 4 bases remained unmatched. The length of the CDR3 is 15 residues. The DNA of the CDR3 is TGTGCCAGCAGCTCGGGACAGGGCCTCAATCAGCCCCAGCATTTT. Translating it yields CASSSGQGLNQPQHF. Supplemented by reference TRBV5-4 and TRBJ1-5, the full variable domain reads ETGVTQSPTHLIKTRGQQVTLRCSSQSGHNTVSWYQQALGQGPQFIFQYYREEENGRGNFPPRFSGLQFPNYSSELNVNALELDDSALYLCASSSGQGLNQPQHFGDGTRLSIL.

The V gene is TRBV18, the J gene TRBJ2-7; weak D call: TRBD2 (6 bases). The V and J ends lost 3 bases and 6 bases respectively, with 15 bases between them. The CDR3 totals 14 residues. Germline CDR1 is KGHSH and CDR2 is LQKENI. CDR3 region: CASSPQADGGEQYF. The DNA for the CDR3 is TGTGCCAGCTCACCTCAGGCCGACGGGGGCGAGCAGTACTTC.

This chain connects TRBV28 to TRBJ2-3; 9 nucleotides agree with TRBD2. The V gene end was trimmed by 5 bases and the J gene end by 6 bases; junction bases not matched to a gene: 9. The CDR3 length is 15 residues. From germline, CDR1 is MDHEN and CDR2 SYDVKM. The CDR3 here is CASSNAGGPVDTQYF. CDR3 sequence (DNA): TGTGCCAGCAGTAACGCGGGAGGGCCCGTTGATACGCAGTATTTT.

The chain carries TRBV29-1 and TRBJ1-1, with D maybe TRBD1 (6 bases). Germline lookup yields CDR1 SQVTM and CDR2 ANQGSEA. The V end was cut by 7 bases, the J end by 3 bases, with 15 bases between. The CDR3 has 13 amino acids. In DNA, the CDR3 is TGCAGCGCCCTTAACAGGGCCCACACTGAAGCTTTCTTT. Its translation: CSALNRAHTEAFF. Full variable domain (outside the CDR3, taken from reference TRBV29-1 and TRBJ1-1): SAVISQKPSRDICQRGTSLTIQCQVDSQVTMMFWYRQQPGQSLTLIATANQGSEATYESGFVIDKFPISRPNLTFSTLTVSNMSPEDSSIYLCSALNRAHTEAFFGQGTRLTVV.

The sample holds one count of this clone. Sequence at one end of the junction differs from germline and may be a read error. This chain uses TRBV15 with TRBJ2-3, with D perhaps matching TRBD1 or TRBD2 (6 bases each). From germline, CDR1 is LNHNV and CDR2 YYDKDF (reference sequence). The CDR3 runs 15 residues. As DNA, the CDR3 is TGTGCCACGAGCAGAGGTGGGGGGACAACAGATACGCAGTATTTT. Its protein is CATSRGGGTTDTQYF.

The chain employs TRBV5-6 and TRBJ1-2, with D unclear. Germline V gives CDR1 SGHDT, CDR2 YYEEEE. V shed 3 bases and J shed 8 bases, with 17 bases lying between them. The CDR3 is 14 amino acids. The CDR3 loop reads CASSWRPTGDGYTF. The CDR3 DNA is TGTGCCAGCAGCTGGAGACCTACCGGCGACGGCTACACCTTC.

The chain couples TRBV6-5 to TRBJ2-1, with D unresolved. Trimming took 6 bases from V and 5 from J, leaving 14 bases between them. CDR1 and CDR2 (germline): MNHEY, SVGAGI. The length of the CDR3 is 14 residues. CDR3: CASSYVETNNEQFF. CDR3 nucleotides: TGTGCCAGCAGCTACGTGGAAACCAACAATGAGCAGTTCTTC.

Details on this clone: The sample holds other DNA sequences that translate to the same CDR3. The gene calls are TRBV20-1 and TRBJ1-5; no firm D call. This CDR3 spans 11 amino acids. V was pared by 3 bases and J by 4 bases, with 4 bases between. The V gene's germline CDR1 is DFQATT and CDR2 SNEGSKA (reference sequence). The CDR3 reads CSARGNQPQHF. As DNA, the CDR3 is TGCAGTGCTAGGGGAAATCAGCCCCAGCATTTT.

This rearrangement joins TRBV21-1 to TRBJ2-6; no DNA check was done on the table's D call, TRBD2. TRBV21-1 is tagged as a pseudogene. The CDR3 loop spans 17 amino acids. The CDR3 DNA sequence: TGTGCCAGCAGCAAAGGTTACAGTCGACGGGAGGCCAACGTCCTGACTTTC. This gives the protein CASSKGYSRREANVLTF.

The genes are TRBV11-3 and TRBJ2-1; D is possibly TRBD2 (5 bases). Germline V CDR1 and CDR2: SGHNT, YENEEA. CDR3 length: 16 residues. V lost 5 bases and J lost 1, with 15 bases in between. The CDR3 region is CASSPGIIGSYNEQFF. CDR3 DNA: TGTGCCAGCAGCCCCGGGATCATCGGGTCCTACAATGAGCAGTTCTTC.

The CDR3: CASSLIRAGTGYQPQHF. The CDR3 DNA follows: TGTGCCAGCAGTTTAATACGCGCCGGGACAGGGTACCAGCCCCAGCATTTT. The chain couples TRBV28 to TRBJ1-5, with TRBD1 matching 9 bases. The CDR3 extends over 17 amino acids. V shed 2 bases, J shed 7 bases, and the junction held 12 bases outside the gene matches. Germline CDR1 MDHEN, CDR2 SYDVKM. Full variable domain (rest looked up from reference TRBV28 and TRBJ1-5): DVKVTQSSRYLVKRTGEKVFLECVQDMDHENMFWYRQDPGLGLRLIYFSYDVKMKEKGDIPEGYSVSREKKERFSLILESASTNQTSMYLCASSLIRAGTGYQPQHFGDGTRLSIL.

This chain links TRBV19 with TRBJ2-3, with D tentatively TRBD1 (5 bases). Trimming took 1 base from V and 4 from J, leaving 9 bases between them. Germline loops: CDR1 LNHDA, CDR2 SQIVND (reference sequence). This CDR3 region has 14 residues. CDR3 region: CASSIGGPSDTQYF. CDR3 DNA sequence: TGTGCCAGTAGTATAGGGGGCCCCTCAGATACGCAGTATTTT.

CDR3 nucleotides: TGTGCCAGCAGCGGGGCCACCCACCGCCCCCTCTATGGCTACACCTTC. Translated, it gives CASSGATHRPLYGYTF. The chain links TRBV9 to TRBJ1-2; D unresolved. The CDR3 contains 16 residues. V was shortened by 3 bases and J by 4 bases, with 19 bases between the two germline ends. The germline V gene has CDR1 SGDLS and CDR2 YYNGEE.

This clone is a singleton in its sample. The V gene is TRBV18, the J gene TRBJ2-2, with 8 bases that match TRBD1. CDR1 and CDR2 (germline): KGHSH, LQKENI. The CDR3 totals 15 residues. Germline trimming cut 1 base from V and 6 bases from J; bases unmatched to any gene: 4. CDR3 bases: TGTGCCAGCTCACCACGGACAGGGCTAGCCGGGGAGCTGTTTTTT. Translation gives CASSPRTGLAGELFF.

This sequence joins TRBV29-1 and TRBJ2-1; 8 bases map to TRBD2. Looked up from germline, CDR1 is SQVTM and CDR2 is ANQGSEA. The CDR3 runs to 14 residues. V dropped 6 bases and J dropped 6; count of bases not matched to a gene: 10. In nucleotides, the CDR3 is TGCAGCGTGACCGTAGCGGGACCCGCCAATGAGCAGTTCTTC. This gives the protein CSVTVAGPANEQFF.

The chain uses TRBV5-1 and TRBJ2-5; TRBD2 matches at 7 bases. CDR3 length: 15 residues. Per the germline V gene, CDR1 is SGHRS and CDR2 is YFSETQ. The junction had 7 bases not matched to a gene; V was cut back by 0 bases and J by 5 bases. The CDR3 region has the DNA TGCGCCAGCAGCTTGGATGCTAGCGGTTGGGAGACCCAGTACTTC. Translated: CASSLDASGWETQYF.

In DNA form, the CDR3 reads TGTGCCAGCTCACCATTAACTAGCGGGAGGGCCTCGGGCACAGATACGCAGTATTTT. Its protein product is CASSPLTSGRASGTDTQYF. V is TRBV18 and J is TRBJ2-3; 13 bases align to TRBD2. Germline values: CDR1 KGHSH, CDR2 LQKENI. The CDR3 consists of 19 residues. V lost 2 bases to trimming and J lost 1 base; unmatched junction nucleotides: 9.

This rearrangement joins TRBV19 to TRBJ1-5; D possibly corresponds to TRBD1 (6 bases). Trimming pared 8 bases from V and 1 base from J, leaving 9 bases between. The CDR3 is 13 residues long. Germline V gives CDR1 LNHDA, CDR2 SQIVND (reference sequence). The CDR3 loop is CASGQLSNQPQHF. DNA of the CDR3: TGTGCCAGTGGACAGTTAAGCAATCAGCCCCAGCATTTT.

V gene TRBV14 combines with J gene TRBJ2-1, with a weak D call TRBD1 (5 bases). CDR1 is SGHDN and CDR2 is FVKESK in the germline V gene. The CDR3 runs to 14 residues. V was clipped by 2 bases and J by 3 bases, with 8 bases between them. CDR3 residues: CASSQIRVYNEQFF. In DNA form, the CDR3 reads TGTGCCAGCAGCCAAATCAGGGTCTACAATGAGCAGTTCTTC.

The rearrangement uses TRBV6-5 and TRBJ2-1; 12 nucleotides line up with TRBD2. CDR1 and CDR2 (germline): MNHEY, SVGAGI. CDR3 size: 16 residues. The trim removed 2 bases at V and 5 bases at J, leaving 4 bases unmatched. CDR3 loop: CASSYTGLAGNNEQFF. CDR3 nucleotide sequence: TGTGCCAGCAGTTACACCGGACTAGCGGGGAACAATGAGCAGTTCTTC.

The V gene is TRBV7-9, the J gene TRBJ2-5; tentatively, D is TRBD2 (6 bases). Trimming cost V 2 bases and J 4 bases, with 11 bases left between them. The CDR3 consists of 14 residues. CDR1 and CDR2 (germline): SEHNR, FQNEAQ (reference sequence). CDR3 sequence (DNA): TGTGCCAGCAGCTTACCGGGGGTGGCAGAGACCCAGTACTTC. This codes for CASSLPGVAETQYF.

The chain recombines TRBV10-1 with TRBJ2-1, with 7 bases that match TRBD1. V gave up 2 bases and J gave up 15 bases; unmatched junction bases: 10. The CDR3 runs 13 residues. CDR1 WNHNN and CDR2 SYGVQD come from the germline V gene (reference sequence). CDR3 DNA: TGCGCCAGCAGTGAGACGGGACAGCCCCCAATGTTCTTC. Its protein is CASSETGQPPMFF.

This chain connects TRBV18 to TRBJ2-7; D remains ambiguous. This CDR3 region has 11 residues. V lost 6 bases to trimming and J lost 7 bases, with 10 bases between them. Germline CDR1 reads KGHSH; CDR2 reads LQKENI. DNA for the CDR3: TGTGCCAGCTCCCCAGGAGAGGAGCAGTACTTC. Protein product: CASSPGEEQYF.